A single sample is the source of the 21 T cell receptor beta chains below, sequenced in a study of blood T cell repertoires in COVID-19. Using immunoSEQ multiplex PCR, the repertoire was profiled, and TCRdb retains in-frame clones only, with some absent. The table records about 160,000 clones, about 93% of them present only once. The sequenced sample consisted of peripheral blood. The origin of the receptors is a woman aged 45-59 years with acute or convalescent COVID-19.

CDR3 loop: CASAPGTDTIYF. CDR3 nucleotide sequence: TGTGCCAGCGCTCCTGGGACAGACACCATATATTTT. The V gene is TRBV3-1 (or the pseudogene TRBV3-2), the J gene TRBJ1-3, with 7 bases fitting TRBD1. V lost 8 bases to trimming and J lost 8 bases; unmatched junction nucleotides: 6. From germline, CDR1 is LGHDT and CDR2 YNNKEL (reference sequence). The CDR3 spans 12 residues.

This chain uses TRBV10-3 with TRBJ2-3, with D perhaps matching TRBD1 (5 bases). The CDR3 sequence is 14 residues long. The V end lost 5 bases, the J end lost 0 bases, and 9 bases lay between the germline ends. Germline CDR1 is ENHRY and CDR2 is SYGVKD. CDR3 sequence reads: CAISRGSSTDTQYF. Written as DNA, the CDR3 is TGTGCCATCAGTAGGGGCAGTAGCACAGATACGCAGTATTTT.

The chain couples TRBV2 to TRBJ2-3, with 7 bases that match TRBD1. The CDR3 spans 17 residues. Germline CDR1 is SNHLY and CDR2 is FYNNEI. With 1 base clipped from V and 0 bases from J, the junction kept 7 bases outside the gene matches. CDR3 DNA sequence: TGTGCCAGCAGTGAAGGAAGACAGGGTGGGAGCACAGATACGCAGTATTTT. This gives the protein CASSEGRQGGSTDTQYF.

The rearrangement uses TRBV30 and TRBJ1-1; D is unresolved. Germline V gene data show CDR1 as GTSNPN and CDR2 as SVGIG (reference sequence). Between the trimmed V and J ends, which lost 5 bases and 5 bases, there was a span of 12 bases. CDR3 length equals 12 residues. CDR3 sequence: CAWEPGLTEAFF. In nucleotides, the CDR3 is TGTGCCTGGGAGCCAGGACTTACTGAAGCTTTCTTT. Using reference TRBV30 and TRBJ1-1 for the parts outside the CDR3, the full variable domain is SQTIHQWPATLVQPVGSPLSLECTVEGTSNPNLYWYRQAAGRGLQLLFYSVGIGQISSEVPQNLSASRPQDRQFILSSKKLLLSDSGFYLCAWEPGLTEAFFGQGTRLTVV.

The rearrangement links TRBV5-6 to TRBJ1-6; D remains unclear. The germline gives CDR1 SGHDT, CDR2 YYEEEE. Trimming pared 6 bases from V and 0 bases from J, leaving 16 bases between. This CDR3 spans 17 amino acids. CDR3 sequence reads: CASNPAKESSYNSPLHF. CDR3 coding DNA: TGTGCCAGCAACCCAGCGAAGGAGAGCTCCTATAATTCACCCCTCCACTTT.

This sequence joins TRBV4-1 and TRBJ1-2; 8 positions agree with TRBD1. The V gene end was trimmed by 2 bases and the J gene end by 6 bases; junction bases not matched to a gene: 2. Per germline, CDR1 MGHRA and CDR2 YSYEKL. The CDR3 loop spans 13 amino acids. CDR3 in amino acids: CASSQPGGNGYTF. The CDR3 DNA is TGCGCCAGCAGCCAACCAGGGGGCAATGGCTACACCTTC.

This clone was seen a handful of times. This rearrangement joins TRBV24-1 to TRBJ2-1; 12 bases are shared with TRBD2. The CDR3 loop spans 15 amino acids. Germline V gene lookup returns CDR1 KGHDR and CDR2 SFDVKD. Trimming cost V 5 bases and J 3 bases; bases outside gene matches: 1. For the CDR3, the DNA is TGTGCCACCAGTGCTAGCGGGAGGGGCTACAATGAGCAGTTCTTC. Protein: CATSASGRGYNEQFF.

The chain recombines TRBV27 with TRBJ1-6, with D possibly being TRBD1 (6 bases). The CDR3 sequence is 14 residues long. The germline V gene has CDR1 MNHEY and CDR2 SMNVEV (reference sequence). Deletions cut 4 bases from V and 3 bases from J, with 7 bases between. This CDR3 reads CASSWDNYNSPLHF. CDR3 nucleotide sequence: TGTGCCAGCAGTTGGGACAACTATAATTCACCCCTCCACTTT.

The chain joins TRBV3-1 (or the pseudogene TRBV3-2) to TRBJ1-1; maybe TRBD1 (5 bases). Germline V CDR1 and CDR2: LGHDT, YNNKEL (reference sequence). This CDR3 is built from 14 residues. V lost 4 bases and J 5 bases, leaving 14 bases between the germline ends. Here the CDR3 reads CASSRSGRETEAFF. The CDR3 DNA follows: TGTGCCAGCAGCCGCTCAGGGAGGGAGACTGAAGCTTTCTTT.

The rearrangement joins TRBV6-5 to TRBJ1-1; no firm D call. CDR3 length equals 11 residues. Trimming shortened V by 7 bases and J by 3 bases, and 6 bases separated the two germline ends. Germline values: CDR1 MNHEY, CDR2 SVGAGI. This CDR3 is CASIQYTEAFF. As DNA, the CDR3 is TGTGCCAGCATACAATACACTGAAGCTTTCTTT.

CDR3 in amino acids: CASSPSGTGSEAFF. The DNA for the CDR3 is TGTGCCAGCAGCCCCTCCGGGACAGGGTCTGAAGCTTTCTTT. The genes are TRBV6-5 and TRBJ1-1; 9 nucleotides agree with TRBD1. The CDR3 has 14 amino acids. The germline V gene has CDR1 MNHEY and CDR2 SVGAGI. J was trimmed by 6 bases and V by 6 bases; bases with no gene match: 8.

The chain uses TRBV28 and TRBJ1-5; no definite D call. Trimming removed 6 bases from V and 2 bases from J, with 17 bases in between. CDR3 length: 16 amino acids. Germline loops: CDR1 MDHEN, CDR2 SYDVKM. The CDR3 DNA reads TGTGCCAGCAGCCGACCTCCTTGGGAGGGCAATCAGCCCCAGCATTTT. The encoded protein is CASSRPPWEGNQPQHF.

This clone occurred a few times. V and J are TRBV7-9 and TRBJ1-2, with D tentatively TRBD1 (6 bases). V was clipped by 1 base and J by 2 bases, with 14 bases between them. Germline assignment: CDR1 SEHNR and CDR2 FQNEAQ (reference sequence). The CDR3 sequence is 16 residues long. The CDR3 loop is CASSLVPGRGNYGYTF. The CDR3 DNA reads TGTGCCAGCAGCTTAGTCCCGGGGAGGGGGAACTATGGCTACACCTTC.

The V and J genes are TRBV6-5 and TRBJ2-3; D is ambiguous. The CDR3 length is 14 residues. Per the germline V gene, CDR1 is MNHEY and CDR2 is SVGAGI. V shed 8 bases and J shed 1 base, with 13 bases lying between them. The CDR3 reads CASGSLQGTDTQYF. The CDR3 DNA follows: TGTGCCAGCGGATCCCTTCAGGGCACAGATACGCAGTATTTT.

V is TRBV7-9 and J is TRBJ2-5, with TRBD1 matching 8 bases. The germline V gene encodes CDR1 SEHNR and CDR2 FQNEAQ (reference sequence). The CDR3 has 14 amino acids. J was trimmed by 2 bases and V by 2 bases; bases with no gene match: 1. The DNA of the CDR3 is TGTGCCAGCAGCTTAAACAGGGGGCAAGAGACCCAGTACTTC. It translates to CASSLNRGQETQYF.

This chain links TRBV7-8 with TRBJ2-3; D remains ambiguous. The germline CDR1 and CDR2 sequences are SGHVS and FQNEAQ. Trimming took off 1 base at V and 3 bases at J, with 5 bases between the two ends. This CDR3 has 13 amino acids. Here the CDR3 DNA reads TGTGCCAGCAGCTTAGTCCGGACAGATACGCAGTATTTT. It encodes CASSLVRTDTQYF.

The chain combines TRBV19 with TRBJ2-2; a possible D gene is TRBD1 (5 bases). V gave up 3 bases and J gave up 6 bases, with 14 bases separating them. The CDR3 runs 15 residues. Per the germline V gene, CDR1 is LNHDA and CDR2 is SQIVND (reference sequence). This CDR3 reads CASSIEAGIAGELFF. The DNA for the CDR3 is TGTGCCAGTAGTATCGAGGCAGGGATCGCCGGGGAGCTGTTTTTT.

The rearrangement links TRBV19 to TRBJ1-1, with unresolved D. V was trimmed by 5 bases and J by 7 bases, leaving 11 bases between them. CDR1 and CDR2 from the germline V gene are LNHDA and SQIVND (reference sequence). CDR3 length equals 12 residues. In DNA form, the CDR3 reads TGTGCCAGTAGTCAATTCGCCAGTGAAGCTTTCTTT. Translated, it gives CASSQFASEAFF. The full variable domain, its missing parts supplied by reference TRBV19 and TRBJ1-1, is DGGITQSPKYLFRKEGQNVTLSCEQNLNHDAMYWYRQDPGQGLRLIYYSQIVNDFQKGDIAEGYSVSREKKESFPLTVTSAQKNPTAFYLCASSQFASEAFFGQGTRLTVV.

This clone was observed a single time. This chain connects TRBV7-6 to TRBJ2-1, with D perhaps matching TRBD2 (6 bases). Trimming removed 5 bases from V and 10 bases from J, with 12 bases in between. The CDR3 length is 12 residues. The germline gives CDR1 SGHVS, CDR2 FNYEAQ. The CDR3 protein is CASSQTRGEQFF. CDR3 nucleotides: TGTGCCAGCAGCCAGACTAGAGGGGAGCAGTTCTTC.

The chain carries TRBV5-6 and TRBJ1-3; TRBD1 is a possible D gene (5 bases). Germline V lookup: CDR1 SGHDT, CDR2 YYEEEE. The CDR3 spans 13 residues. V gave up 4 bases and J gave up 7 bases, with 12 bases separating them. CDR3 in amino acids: CASSPGSRNTIYF. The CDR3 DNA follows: TGTGCCAGCAGCCCAGGGTCGCGTAACACCATATATTTT. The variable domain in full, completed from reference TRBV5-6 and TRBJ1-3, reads DAGVTQSPTHLIKTRGQQVTLRCSPKSGHDTVSWYQQALGQGPQFIFQYYEEEERQRGNFPDRFSGHQFPNYSSELNVNALLLGDSALYLCASSPGSRNTIYFGEGSWLTVV.

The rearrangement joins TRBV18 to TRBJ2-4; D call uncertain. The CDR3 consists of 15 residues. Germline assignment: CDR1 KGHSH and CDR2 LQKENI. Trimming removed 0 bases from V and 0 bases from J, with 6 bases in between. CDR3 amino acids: CASSPPSLAKNIQYF. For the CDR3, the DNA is TGTGCCAGCTCACCACCCAGTCTAGCCAAAAACATTCAGTACTTC.